The sequence of this T cell receptor beta chain was determined in a study of shared clonotypes between healthy human individuals. The CDR3 runs to 15 residues. V was pared by 3 bases and J by 4 bases, with 7 bases of the junction left unmatched. Germline V lookup: CDR1 SGHRS, CDR2 YFSETQ. Donors comprised only Caucasian adults living in Nashville, Tennessee. CD45RA-negative memory and CD45RA+ naive subsets were split from the CD4+ cells. Profiled with immunoSEQ multiplex PCR; TCRdb holds only in-frame clones, not every one. The repertoire holds 2 million to 2.5 million clones, with 90% to 95% as singletons.

The TCR sequence derives from a man aged 18 to 29 in good health. Some clones in this sample may be carry-over from other donors' samples. The chain links TRBV5-1 to TRBJ2-5; TRBD1 matches 9 bases. Specimen: naive CD4+ T cells from PBMCs. Documented subset: CD45RA+ positively selected. The CDR3 reads CASSSGTGSRETQYF. The CDR3, as DNA: TGCGCCAGCAGCTCCGGGACAGGGAGTAGAGAGACCCAGTACTTC. Full variable domain (remainder filled in from reference TRBV5-1 and TRBJ2-5): KAGVTQTPRYLIKTRGQQVTLSCSPISGHRSVSWYQQTPGQGLQFLFEYFSETQRNKGNFPGRFSGRQFSNSRSEMNVSTLELGDSALYLCASSSGTGSRETQYFGPGTRLLVL.